The 32 T cell receptor beta chains in this list originate from one sample, sequenced in a study of TIL therapy for anti-PD-1-resistant metastatic lung cancer. As to time point: pre-treatment sample, taken before nivolumab and TIL therapy. This was the immunoSEQ v3 assay. Some clones are missing from TCRdb's copy, which holds only in-frame ones; the method was immunoSEQ multiplex PCR. Among 40,000 to 60,000 clones listed, 70% to 85% were seen once. Sequenced material: blood, taken at baseline. Receptors were obtained from a woman aged 25-80 years with non-small cell lung cancer.

In its sample, this clone was seen once. V gene TRBV2 combines with J gene TRBJ1-4; 11 bases align to TRBD1. The CDR3 runs 13 residues. Germline V lookup: CDR1 SNHLY, CDR2 FYNNEI. Losses at the gene ends were 7 bases for V and 10 bases for J; bases not matched to a gene: 5. CDR3 nucleotides: TGTGCCAGCAAGGACAGGGGGCTCATAAAACTGTTTTTT. Its translation: CASKDRGLIKLFF.

The chain carries TRBV7-6 and TRBJ1-1; 8 nucleotides agree with TRBD1. Per germline, CDR1 SGHVS and CDR2 FNYEAQ. J gave up 0 bases and V 4 bases, and 7 bases lay outside the gene matches. This CDR3 comprises 16 residues. The CDR3 region is CASSSMDRALNTEAFF. Written as DNA, the CDR3 is TGTGCCAGCAGCTCAATGGACAGGGCATTGAACACTGAAGCTTTCTTT.

This chain connects TRBV11-3 to TRBJ1-5; D possibly corresponds to TRBD1 (6 bases). The V end was cut by 1 base, the J end by 2 bases, with 15 bases between. Germline CDR1 and CDR2: SGHNT and YENEEA. This CDR3 has 17 amino acids. The CDR3 DNA sequence: TGTGCCAGCAGCTTAGGCCAGGGGAAAGGTGGCAATCAGCCCCAGCATTTT. It specifies CASSLGQGKGGNQPQHF. Using reference TRBV11-3 and TRBJ1-5 for the parts outside the CDR3, the full variable domain is EAGVVQSPRYKIIEKKQPVAFWCNPISGHNTLYWYLQNLGQGPELLIRYENEEAVDDSQLPKDRFSAERLKGVDSTLKIQPAELGDSAVYLCASSLGQGKGGNQPQHFGDGTRLSIL.

The chain joins TRBV2 to TRBJ2-2, with unresolved D. Trimming pared 3 bases from V and 6 bases from J, leaving 5 bases between. This CDR3 is 12 amino acids long. CDR1 is SNHLY, CDR2 FYNNEI, per germline. The CDR3 DNA sequence: TGTGCCAGCAGTGACTCGGCCGGGGAGCTGTTTTTT. Its translation is CASSDSAGELFF.

V is TRBV5-1 and J is TRBJ1-2, with 7 bases aligning to TRBD1. This CDR3 comprises 15 residues. The ends lost 0 bases at V and 4 bases at J; junction bases unmatched: 6. Germline CDR1 and CDR2: SGHRS and YFSETQ. This CDR3 is CASSLESGGSYGYTF. The DNA for the CDR3 is TGCGCCAGCAGCTTGGAGTCAGGGGGTAGCTATGGCTACACCTTC.

In this sample, this clone turned up once. The genes are TRBV7-2 and TRBJ2-1; unclear D gene. The ends were cut back, 4 bases at V and 7 bases at J, with 11 bases in the middle. The V gene's germline CDR1 is SGHTA and CDR2 FQGNSA. CDR3 length equals 13 residues. CDR3 loop: CASSSQTYNEQFF. The CDR3 region has the DNA TGTGCCAGCAGCTCCCAGACTTATAATGAGCAGTTCTTC.

The rearrangement joins TRBV28 to TRBJ1-5; D gene ambiguous. V lost 6 bases to trimming and J lost 0 bases, with 9 bases between them. Germline loops: CDR1 MDHEN, CDR2 SYDVKM. The CDR3 runs to 14 residues. The CDR3 DNA reads as TGTGCCAGCAGCCCGGATTATAGCAATCAGCCCCAGCATTTT. Protein sequence: CASSPDYSNQPQHF. The entire variable domain, with the rest obtained from reference TRBV28 and TRBJ1-5, is as follows: DVKVTQSSRYLVKRTGEKVFLECVQDMDHENMFWYRQDPGLGLRLIYFSYDVKMKEKGDIPEGYSVSREKKERFSLILESASTNQTSMYLCASSPDYSNQPQHFGDGTRLSIL.

The V gene is TRBV6-5, the J gene TRBJ2-3; TRBD1 might be the D (6 bases). CDR1 MNHEY and CDR2 SVGAGI come from the germline V gene. Trimming removed 5 bases from V and 5 bases from J, with 14 bases in between. The CDR3 runs 14 residues. The CDR3 DNA reads TGTGCCAGCAGTAAACAGGGAGAGGTAGATACGCAGTATTTT. It specifies CASSKQGEVDTQYF.

The chain carries TRBV27 and TRBJ1-5; the D is unclear. In germline, CDR1 is MNHEY, CDR2 SMNVEV (reference sequence). CDR3 length equals 16 residues. The ends were cut back, 5 bases at V and 0 bases at J, with 14 bases in the middle. Here the CDR3 reads CASSLSRFFSNQPQHF. CDR3 sequence (DNA): TGTGCCAGCAGTCTAAGCCGGTTCTTTAGCAATCAGCCCCAGCATTTT.

J is TRBJ1-2 and V is TRBV10-2; D perhaps matches TRBD1 (5 bases). V lost 7 bases to trimming and J lost 3 bases, with 15 bases between them. CDR1 WSHSY and CDR2 SAAADI come from the germline V gene. The CDR3 has 14 amino acids. In DNA form, the CDR3 reads TGCGCCAGCAATGGGGCAGGGTTGTACTATGGCTACACCTTC. As protein: CASNGAGLYYGYTF.

The rearrangement links TRBV5-1 to TRBJ2-5; tentatively, D is TRBD2 (5 bases). With 4 bases removed from V and 10 bases from J, the gap between germline ends came to 29 bases. CDR1 is SGHRS and CDR2 is YFSETQ in the germline V gene. The CDR3 covers 17 residues. The CDR3 DNA follows: TGCGCCAGCAGCCTTGAGGGTGGAAGCGGCGTACCGGGGAGCCAGTACTTC. Its protein is CASSLEGGSGVPGSQYF.

The rearrangement links TRBV20-1 to TRBJ2-7; maybe TRBD2 (6 bases). The V gene's germline CDR1 is DFQATT and CDR2 SNEGSKA (reference sequence). This CDR3 has 9 amino acids. Trimming removed 2 bases at V and 12 bases at J, with 8 bases between. The CDR3 DNA sequence: TGCAGTGCTAGATGGAGGGGGTACTTC. It yields the protein CSARWRGYF.

This clone has a single count. The CDR3 loop reads CASSWVSAGGNNEQFF. The DNA of the CDR3 is TGTGCCAGTAGTTGGGTCAGCGCGGGAGGGAACAATGAGCAGTTCTTC. The chain carries TRBV19 and TRBJ2-1; TRBD2 aligns across 9 bases. In germline, CDR1 is LNHDA, CDR2 SQIVND (reference sequence). The V and J ends lost 5 bases and 5 bases, in that order; junction bases with no gene match: 10. The CDR3 is 16 residues long. Full variable domain (outside the CDR3, taken from reference TRBV19 and TRBJ2-1): DGGITQSPKYLFRKEGQNVTLSCEQNLNHDAMYWYRQDPGQGLRLIYYSQIVNDFQKGDIAEGYSVSREKKESFPLTVTSAQKNPTAFYLCASSWVSAGGNNEQFFGPGTRLTVL.

The CDR3 loop reads CASSTPQRGQETQYF. The CDR3 bases are TGTGCCAGCAGTACCCCCCAGCGGGGGCAAGAGACCCAGTACTTC. The rearrangement joins TRBV6-6 to TRBJ2-5; 8 positions match TRBD2. V lost 5 bases to trimming and J lost 2 bases; unmatched junction nucleotides: 7. Germline CDR1 MNHNY, CDR2 SVGAGI (reference sequence). The CDR3 spans 15 residues.

The J gene is TRBJ2-7, the V gene TRBV10-1; possibly TRBD2 for D (6 bases). The germline V and J ends were trimmed by 4 bases and 5 bases, with 15 bases remaining between them. The CDR3 runs 14 residues. Germline CDR1 and CDR2: WNHNN and SYGVQD (reference sequence). CDR3 region: CASSAGGADDEQYF. CDR3 DNA sequence: TGCGCCAGCAGTGCCGGGGGTGCGGACGACGAGCAGTACTTC.

The chain has TRBV19 and TRBJ1-1, with D unclear. Between the trimmed V and J ends, which lost 4 bases and 6 bases, there was a span of 9 bases. Germline loops: CDR1 LNHDA, CDR2 SQIVND (reference sequence). CDR3 size: 12 residues. The CDR3 protein is CASSTGMAEAFF. CDR3 nucleotide sequence: TGTGCCAGTAGTACAGGCATGGCTGAAGCTTTCTTT.

The V gene is TRBV27, the J gene TRBJ1-2, with D possibly TRBD1 on 5 matching bases. This CDR3 is built from 18 residues. V was trimmed by 3 bases and J by 4 bases, leaving 24 bases between them. From germline, CDR1 is MNHEY and CDR2 SMNVEV (reference sequence). CDR3 in DNA: TGTGCCAGCAGTTTTTATCCCCCCTGGCAGGGCGGATTCTATGGCTACACCTTC. This sequence encodes CASSFYPPWQGGFYGYTF.

The V call is TRBV11-3, the J call TRBJ2-1; D gene unclear. The CDR3 has 13 residues. Per the germline V gene, CDR1 is SGHNT and CDR2 is YENEEA. V dropped 2 bases and J dropped 0 bases, with 2 bases sitting between them. The CDR3 region is CASSLNSYNEQFF. The CDR3 DNA follows: TGTGCCAGCAGCTTAAACTCCTACAATGAGCAGTTCTTC.

This clone showed up just once. V usage is TRBV7-2 and J usage is TRBJ1-1, with 7 bases lining up with TRBD1. J was trimmed by 4 bases and V by 5 bases; bases with no gene match: 10. The CDR3 is made up of 15 amino acids. CDR1 is SGHTA, CDR2 FQGNSA, per germline. The DNA for the CDR3 is TGTGCCAGCAGCCTCAGGGGAGGGGGCTTCACTGAAGCTTTCTTT. As protein: CASSLRGGGFTEAFF.

The chain combines TRBV4-3 with TRBJ2-3; possibly TRBD2 for D (6 bases). Germline CDR1 LGHNA, CDR2 YSLEER. CDR3 size: 19 residues. Trimming shortened V by 3 bases and J by 1 base, and 23 bases separated the two germline ends. CDR3 sequence reads: CASSQGGRRSALGTDTQYF. CDR3 nucleotide sequence: TGCGCCAGCAGCCAGGGGGGTCGCCGATCCGCCCTGGGCACAGATACGCAGTATTTT.

V gene TRBV2 combines with J gene TRBJ1-5, with 8 bases that match TRBD1. The CDR3 is 15 residues long. V gave up 6 bases and J gave up 6 bases; unmatched junction bases: 10. CDR1 and CDR2 from the germline V gene are SNHLY and FYNNEI. Here the CDR3 reads CASSRPPTGAQPQHF. The CDR3 DNA follows: TGTGCCAGCAGCCGACCCCCGACAGGGGCTCAGCCCCAGCATTTT.

This clone was detected once. V usage is TRBV19 and J usage is TRBJ2-3; tentatively, D is TRBD2 (5 bases). The germline gives CDR1 LNHDA, CDR2 SQIVND (reference sequence). The CDR3 has 13 amino acids. V was pared by 3 bases and J by 4 bases, with 8 bases between. CDR3 in amino acids: CASSILRADTQYF. The CDR3 DNA reads TGTGCCAGTAGTATTCTGAGGGCAGATACGCAGTATTTT.

V and J are TRBV9 and TRBJ1-3; no definite D call. The V end was cut by 3 bases, the J end by 4 bases, with 17 bases between. The CDR3 covers 16 residues. Germline values: CDR1 SGDLS, CDR2 YYNGEE. The CDR3 loop is CASSASMGRSGNTIYF. The DNA of the CDR3 is TGTGCCAGCAGCGCCAGTATGGGTCGCTCAGGAAACACCATATATTTT.

V and J are TRBV7-2 and TRBJ2-7, with TRBD1 matching over 7 bases. J was trimmed by 0 bases and V by 1 base; bases with no gene match: 0. Germline loops: CDR1 SGHTA, CDR2 FQGNSA. The CDR3 is 14 amino acids. The DNA of the CDR3 is TGTGCCAGCAGCTTAGGGACAGGCTCCTACGAGCAGTACTTC. Its protein product is CASSLGTGSYEQYF. Using reference TRBV7-2 and TRBJ2-7 for the parts outside the CDR3, the full variable domain is GAGVSQSPSNKVTEKGKDVELRCDPISGHTALYWYRQSLGQGLEFLIYFQGNSAPDKSGLPSDRFSAERTGGSVSTLTIQRTQQEDSAVYLCASSLGTGSYEQYFGPGTRLTVT.

This rearrangement joins TRBV5-4 to TRBJ2-5; D unclear. This CDR3 contains 12 residues. Trimming took off 0 bases at V and 5 bases at J, with 5 bases between the two ends. CDR1 is SGHNT, CDR2 YYREEE, per germline (reference sequence). CDR3 residues: CASSLARETQYF. The CDR3 DNA follows: TGTGCCAGCAGCTTGGCCAGGGAGACCCAGTACTTC.

V is TRBV5-1 and J is TRBJ2-6, with a tentative D call TRBD1 (6 bases). CDR3 length: 13 residues. Germline lookup yields CDR1 SGHRS and CDR2 YFSETQ. The germline V and J ends were trimmed by 4 bases and 9 bases, with 11 bases remaining between them. DNA of the CDR3: TGCGCCAGCAGCCTGACAGGCCTCAACGTCCTGACTTTC. Translating gives CASSLTGLNVLTF.

The V and J genes are TRBV4-1 and TRBJ1-6; D ambiguous. V was clipped by 0 bases and J by 6 bases, with 12 bases between them. This CDR3 is 16 amino acids long. Germline V CDR1 and CDR2: MGHRA, YSYEKL. The CDR3 reads CASSQDIPASNSPLHF. The CDR3 DNA reads as TGCGCCAGCAGCCAAGATATTCCAGCATCTAATTCACCCCTCCACTTT.

The V call is TRBV21-1, the J call TRBJ1-5. TRBV21-1 is a recognized pseudogene. This CDR3 is built from 13 residues. This CDR3 is CASSNLSNQPQHF. In DNA form, the CDR3 reads TGTGCCAGCAGCAACCTCAGCAATCAGCCCCAGCATTTT.

This clone has more than one count but fewer than ten. J is TRBJ2-7 and V is TRBV5-1; TRBD1 is a possible D gene (6 bases). V lost 4 bases, J lost 0 bases, and 11 bases lay in between. Germline V lookup: CDR1 SGHRS, CDR2 YFSETQ. The CDR3 totals 14 residues. The CDR3 spells CASSQDSPSYEQYF. CDR3 nucleotides: TGCGCCAGCAGCCAGGACAGCCCCTCCTACGAGCAGTACTTC.

This clone was seen a handful of times. This chain links TRBV5-4 with TRBJ1-2; TRBD1 matches 9 bases. Germline V gene lookup returns CDR1 SGHNT and CDR2 YYREEE (reference sequence). J was trimmed by 7 bases and V by 4 bases; bases with no gene match: 5. This CDR3 comprises 13 residues. CDR3 protein: CASSPTGGLGYTF. As DNA, the CDR3 is TGTGCCAGCAGCCCAACAGGGGGCCTTGGCTACACCTTC. Combining the CDR3 with reference TRBV5-4 and TRBJ1-2 gives the whole variable domain ETGVTQSPTHLIKTRGQQVTLRCSSQSGHNTVSWYQQALGQGPQFIFQYYREEENGRGNFPPRFSGLQFPNYSSELNVNALELDDSALYLCASSPTGGLGYTFGSGTRLTVV.

The chain uses TRBV7-9 and TRBJ2-5; weak D call: TRBD2 (5 bases). Germline V gene sequence: CDR1 SEHNR, CDR2 FQNEAQ (reference sequence). V was cut by 5 bases and J by 2 bases, with 6 bases left in between. The CDR3 runs 12 residues. In DNA, the CDR3 is TGTGCCAGCAGCGAGCGGCAAGAGACCCAGTACTTC. The encoded protein is CASSERQETQYF.

The J gene is TRBJ1-2, the V gene TRBV27, with 9 bases fitting TRBD1. Trimming took 1 base from V and 2 from J; bases not matched to a gene: 5. Per germline, CDR1 MNHEY and CDR2 SMNVEV (reference sequence). The CDR3 spans 16 residues. Here the CDR3 reads CASSLYPGQGNYGYTF. In DNA, the CDR3 is TGTGCCAGCAGTTTATACCCCGGACAGGGGAACTATGGCTACACCTTC.